This T cell receptor beta chain originates from a study of cytomegalovirus exposure and HLA in healthy donors. Between the trimmed V and J ends, which lost 4 bases and 3 bases, there was a span of 13 bases. CDR1 is SGHDT, CDR2 YYEEEE, per germline. This CDR3 contains 14 residues. Study results and limitations: Sequencing likely produced, as an artifact, a cluster of highly shared sequence variants. Reports showed the classifier diagnosing cytomegalovirus status with high specificity and sensitivity. A missense variant in DCLRE1C was later tied to TCR beta V- and J-gene trimming.

Primers for the PCR totalled 60 Vbeta and 13 Jbeta. Using immunoSEQ multiplex PCR, the repertoire was profiled, and TCRdb retains in-frame clones only, with some absent. The top ten hold about 2.1% of the sample, which has 150,000 to 200,000 clones, around four fifths seen once. To note about this clone: Its antigen remains unknown.

Sequencing was done on a sample of PBMCs. V gene TRBV5-6 combines with J gene TRBJ1-1; tentatively, D is TRBD1 (6 bases). This clonotype was sampled from a female donor in good health and CMV-seronegative. CDR3 in DNA: TGTGCCAGCAGCACCTTCCAGGGGTACACTGAAGCTTTCTTT. Amino acid sequence: CASSTFQGYTEAFF.